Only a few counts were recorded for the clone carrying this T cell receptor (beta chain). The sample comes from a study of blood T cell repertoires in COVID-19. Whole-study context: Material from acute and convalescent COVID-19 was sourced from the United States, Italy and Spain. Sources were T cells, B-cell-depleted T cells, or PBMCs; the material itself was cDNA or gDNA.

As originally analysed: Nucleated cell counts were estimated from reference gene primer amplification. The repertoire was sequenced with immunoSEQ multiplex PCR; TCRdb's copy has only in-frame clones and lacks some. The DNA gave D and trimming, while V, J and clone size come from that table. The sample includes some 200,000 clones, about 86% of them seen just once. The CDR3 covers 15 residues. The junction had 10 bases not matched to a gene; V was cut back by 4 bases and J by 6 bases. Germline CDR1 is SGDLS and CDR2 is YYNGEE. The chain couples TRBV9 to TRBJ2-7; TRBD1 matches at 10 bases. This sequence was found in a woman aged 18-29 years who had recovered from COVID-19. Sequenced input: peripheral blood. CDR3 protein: CASSPPGQGQSEQYF. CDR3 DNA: TGTGCCAGCAGCCCACCGGGACAGGGGCAGAGCGAGCAGTACTTC.